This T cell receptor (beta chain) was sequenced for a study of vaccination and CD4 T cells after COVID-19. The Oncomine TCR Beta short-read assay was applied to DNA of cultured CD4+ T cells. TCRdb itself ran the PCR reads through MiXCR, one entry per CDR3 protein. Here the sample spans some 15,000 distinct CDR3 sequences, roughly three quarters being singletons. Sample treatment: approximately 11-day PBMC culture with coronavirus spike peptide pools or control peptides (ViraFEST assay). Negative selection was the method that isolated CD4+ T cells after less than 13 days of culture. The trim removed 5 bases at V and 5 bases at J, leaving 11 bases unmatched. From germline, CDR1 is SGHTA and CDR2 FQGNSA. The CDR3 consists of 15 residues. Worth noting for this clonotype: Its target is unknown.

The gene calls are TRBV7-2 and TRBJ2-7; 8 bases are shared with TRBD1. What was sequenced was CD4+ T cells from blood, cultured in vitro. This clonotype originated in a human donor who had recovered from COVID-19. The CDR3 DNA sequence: TGTGCCAGCAGCCAAGGCGGGGCAGGGGGCGACGAGCAGTACTTC. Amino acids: CASSQGGAGGDEQYF. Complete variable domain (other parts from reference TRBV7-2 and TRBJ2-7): GAGVSQSPSNKVTEKGKDVELRCDPISGHTALYWYRQSLGQGLEFLIYFQGNSAPDKSGLPSDRFSAERTGGSVSTLTIQRTQQEDSAVYLCASSQGGAGGDEQYFGPGTRLTVT.